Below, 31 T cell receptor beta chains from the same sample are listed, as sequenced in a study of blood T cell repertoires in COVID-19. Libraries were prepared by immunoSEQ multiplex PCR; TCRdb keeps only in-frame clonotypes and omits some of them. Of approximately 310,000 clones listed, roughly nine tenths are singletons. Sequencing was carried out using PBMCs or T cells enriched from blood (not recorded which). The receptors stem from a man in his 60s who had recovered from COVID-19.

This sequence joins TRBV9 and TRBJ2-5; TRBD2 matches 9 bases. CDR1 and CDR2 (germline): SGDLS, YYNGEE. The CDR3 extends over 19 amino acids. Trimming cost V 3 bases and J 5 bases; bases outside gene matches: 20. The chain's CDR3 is CASSGSPGKGSGRRETQYF. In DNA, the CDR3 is TGTGCCAGCAGCGGGTCCCCCGGGAAGGGTAGCGGGAGACGGGAGACCCAGTACTTC.

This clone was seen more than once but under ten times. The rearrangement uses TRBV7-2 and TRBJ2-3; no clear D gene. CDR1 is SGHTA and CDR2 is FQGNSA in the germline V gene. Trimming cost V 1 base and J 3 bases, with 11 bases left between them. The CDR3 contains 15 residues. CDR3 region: CASSLEYLRTDTQYF. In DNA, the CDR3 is TGTGCCAGCAGCTTAGAGTACCTTCGGACAGATACGCAGTATTTT.

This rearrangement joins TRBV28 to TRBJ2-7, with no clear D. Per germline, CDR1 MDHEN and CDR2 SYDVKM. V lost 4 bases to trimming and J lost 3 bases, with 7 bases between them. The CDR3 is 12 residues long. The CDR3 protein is CASSSQYYEQYF. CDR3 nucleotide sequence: TGTGCCAGCAGTTCACAGTACTACGAGCAGTACTTC.

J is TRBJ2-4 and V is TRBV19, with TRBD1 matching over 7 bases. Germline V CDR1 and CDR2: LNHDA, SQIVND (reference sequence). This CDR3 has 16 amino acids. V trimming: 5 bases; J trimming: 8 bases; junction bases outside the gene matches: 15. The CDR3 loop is CASSGDRAPTGDIQYF. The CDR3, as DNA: TGTGCCAGTAGTGGCGACAGGGCTCCGACCGGGGACATTCAGTACTTC.

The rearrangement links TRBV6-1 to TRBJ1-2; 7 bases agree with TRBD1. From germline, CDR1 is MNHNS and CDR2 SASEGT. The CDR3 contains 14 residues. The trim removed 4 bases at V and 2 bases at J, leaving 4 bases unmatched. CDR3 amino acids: CASSVTTGNYGYTF. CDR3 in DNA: TGTGCCAGCAGTGTTACGACAGGGAACTATGGCTACACCTTC.

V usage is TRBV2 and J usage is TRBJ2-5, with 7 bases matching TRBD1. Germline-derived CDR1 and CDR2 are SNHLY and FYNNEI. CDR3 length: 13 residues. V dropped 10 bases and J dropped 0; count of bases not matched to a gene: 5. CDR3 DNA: TGTGCCACGGGACAGAACTACCAAGAGACCCAGTACTTC. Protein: CATGQNYQETQYF.

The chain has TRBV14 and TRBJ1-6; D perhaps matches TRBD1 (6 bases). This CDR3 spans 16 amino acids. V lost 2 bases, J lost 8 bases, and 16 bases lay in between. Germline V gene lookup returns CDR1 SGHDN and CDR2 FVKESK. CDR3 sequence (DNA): TGTGCCAGCAGCCAACATAACAGGGCCCTGGATTCACCCCTCCACTTT. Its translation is CASSQHNRALDSPLHF. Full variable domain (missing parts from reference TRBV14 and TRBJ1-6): EAGVTQFPSHSVIEKGQTVTLRCDPISGHDNLYWYRRVMGKEIKFLLHFVKESKQDESGMPNNRFLAERTGGTYSTLKVQPAELEDSGVYFCASSQHNRALDSPLHFGNGTRLTVT.

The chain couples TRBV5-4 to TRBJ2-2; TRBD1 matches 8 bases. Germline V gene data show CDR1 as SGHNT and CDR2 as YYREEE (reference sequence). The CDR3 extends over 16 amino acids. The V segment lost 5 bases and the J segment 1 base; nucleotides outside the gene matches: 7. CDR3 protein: CASRKPGTGNTGELFF. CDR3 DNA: TGTGCCAGCAGAAAACCCGGGACAGGGAACACCGGGGAGCTGTTTTTT.

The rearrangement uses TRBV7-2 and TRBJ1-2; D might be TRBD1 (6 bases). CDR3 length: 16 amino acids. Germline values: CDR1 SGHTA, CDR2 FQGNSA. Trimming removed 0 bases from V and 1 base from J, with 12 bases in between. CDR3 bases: TGTGCCAGCAGCTTAGCGGGGACAACCTTTAACTATGGCTACACCTTC. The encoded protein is CASSLAGTTFNYGYTF.

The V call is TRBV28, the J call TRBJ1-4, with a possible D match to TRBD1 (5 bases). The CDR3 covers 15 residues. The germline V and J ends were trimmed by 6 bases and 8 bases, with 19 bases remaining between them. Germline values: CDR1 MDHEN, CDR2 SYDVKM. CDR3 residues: CASSPLRGVEEKLFF. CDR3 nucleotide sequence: TGTGCCAGCAGCCCTCTACGGGGGGTCGAAGAAAAACTGTTTTTT.

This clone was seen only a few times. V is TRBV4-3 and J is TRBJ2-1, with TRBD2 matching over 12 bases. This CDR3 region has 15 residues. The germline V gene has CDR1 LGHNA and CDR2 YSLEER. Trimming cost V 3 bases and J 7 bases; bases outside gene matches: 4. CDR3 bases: TGCGCCAGCAGCCAGCCCGGGACTAGCGGGAATGAGCAGTTCTTC. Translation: CASSQPGTSGNEQFF.

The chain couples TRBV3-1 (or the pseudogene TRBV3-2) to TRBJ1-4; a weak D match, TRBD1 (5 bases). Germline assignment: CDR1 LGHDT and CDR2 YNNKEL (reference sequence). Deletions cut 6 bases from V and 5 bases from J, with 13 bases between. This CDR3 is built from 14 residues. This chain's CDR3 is CASSWKGLNEKLFF. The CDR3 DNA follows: TGTGCCAGCAGTTGGAAGGGGTTAAATGAAAAACTGTTTTTT.

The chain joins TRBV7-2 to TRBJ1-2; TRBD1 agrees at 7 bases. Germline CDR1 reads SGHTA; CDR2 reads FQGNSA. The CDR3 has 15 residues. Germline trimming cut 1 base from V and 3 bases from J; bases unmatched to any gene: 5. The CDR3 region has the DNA TGTGCCAGCAGCTTAGTTAAGGGGGCCGACTATGGCTACACCTTC. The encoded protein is CASSLVKGADYGYTF.

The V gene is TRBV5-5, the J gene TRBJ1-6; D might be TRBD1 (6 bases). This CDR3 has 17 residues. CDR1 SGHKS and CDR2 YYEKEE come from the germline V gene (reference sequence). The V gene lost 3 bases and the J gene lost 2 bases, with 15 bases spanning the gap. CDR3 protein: CASSSPTGIAYNSPLHF. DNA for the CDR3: TGTGCCAGCAGCTCGCCCACAGGGATCGCCTATAATTCACCCCTCCACTTT.

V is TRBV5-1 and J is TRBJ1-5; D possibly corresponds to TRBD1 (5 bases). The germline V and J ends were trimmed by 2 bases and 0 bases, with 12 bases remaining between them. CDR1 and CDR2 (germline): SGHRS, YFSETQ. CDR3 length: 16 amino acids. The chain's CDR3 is CASSLSGGNSNQPQHF. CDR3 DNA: TGCGCCAGCAGCTTATCCGGGGGGAATAGCAATCAGCCCCAGCATTTT.

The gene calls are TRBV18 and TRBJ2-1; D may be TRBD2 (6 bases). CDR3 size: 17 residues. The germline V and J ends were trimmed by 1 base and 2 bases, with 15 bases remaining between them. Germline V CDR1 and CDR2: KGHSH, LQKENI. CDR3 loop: CASSPLVVGTAYNEQFF. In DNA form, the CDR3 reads TGTGCCAGCTCACCACTGGTAGTCGGGACTGCCTACAATGAGCAGTTCTTC.

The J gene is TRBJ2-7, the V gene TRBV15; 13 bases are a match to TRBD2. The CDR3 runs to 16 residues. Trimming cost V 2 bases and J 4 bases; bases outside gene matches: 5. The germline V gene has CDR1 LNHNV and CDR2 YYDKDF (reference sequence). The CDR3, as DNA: TGTGCCACCAGCAGAACCTCGGGACTAGCGGGGTACGAGCAGTACTTC. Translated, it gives CATSRTSGLAGYEQYF.

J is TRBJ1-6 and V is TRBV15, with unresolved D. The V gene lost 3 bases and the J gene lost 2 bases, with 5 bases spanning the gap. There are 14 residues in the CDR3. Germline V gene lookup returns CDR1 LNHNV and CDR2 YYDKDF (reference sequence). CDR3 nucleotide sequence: TGTGCCACCAGCAGCCGGGCCTATAATTCACCCCTCCACTTT. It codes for CATSSRAYNSPLHF.

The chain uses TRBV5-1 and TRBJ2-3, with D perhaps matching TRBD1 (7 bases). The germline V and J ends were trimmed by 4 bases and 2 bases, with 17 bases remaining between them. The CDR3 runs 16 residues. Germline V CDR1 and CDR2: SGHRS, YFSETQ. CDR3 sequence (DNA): TGCGCCAGCAGCACCTTAGGAGGGACAGTCACAGATACGCAGTATTTT. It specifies CASSTLGGTVTDTQYF.

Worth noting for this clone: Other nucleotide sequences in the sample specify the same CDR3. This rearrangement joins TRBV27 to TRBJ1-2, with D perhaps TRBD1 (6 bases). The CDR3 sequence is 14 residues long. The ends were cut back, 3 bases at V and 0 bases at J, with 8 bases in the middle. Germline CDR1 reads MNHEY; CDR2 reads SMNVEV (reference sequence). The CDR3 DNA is TGTGCCAGCAGTTTGAGGGGGACTAACTATGGCTACACCTTC. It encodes CASSLRGTNYGYTF.

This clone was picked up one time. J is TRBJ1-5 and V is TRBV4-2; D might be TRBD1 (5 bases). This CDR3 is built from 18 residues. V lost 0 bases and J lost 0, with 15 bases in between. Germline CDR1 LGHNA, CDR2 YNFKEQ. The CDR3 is CASSQELEAGPSNQPQHF. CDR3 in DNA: TGTGCCAGCAGCCAAGAGTTAGAGGCGGGACCTAGCAATCAGCCCCAGCATTTT.

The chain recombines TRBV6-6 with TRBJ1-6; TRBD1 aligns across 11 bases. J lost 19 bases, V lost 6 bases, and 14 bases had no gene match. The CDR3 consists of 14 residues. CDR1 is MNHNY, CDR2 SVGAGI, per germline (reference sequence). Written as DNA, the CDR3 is TGTGCCAGCAGCTACGGATCACCGGGACAGGGGGATCACTTT. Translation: CASSYGSPGQGDHF.

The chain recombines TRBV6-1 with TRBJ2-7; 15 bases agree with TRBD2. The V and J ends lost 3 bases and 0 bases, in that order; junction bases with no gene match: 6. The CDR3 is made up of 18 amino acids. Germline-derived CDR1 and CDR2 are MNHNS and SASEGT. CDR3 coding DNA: TGTGCCAGCAGTGATCCGGGACTAGCGGGAGGAAGCTCCTACGAGCAGTACTTC. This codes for CASSDPGLAGGSSYEQYF.

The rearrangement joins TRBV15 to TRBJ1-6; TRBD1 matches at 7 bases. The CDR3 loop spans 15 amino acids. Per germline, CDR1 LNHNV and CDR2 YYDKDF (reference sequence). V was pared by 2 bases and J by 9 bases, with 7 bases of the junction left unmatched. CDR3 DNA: TGTGCCACCAGCAGATCAAGGGCAGGGGGTTCACCCCTCCACTTT. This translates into CATSRSRAGGSPLHF.

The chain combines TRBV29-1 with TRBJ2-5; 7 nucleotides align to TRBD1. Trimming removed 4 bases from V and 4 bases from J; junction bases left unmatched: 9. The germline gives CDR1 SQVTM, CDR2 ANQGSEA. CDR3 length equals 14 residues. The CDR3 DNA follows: TGCAGCGTTGGACTGACAGGGTCTGGAGAGACCCAGTACTTC. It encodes CSVGLTGSGETQYF. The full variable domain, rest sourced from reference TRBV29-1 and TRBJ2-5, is SAVISQKPSRDICQRGTSLTIQCQVDSQVTMMFWYRQQPGQSLTLIATANQGSEATYESGFVIDKFPISRPNLTFSTLTVSNMSPEDSSIYLCSVGLTGSGETQYFGPGTRLLVL.

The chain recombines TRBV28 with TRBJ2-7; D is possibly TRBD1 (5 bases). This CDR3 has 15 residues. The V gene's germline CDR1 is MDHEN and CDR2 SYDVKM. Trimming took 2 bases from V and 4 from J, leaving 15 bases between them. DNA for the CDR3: TGTGCCAGCAGTTTAAGGGGTCCCTGGGCTTACGAGCAGTACTTC. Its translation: CASSLRGPWAYEQYF.

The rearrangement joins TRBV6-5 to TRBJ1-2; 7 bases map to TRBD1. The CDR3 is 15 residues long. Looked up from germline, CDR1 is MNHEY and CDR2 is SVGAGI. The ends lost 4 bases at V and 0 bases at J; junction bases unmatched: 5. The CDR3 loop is CASSSRTGSNYGYTF. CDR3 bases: TGTGCCAGCAGTTCCAGGACAGGATCTAACTATGGCTACACCTTC.

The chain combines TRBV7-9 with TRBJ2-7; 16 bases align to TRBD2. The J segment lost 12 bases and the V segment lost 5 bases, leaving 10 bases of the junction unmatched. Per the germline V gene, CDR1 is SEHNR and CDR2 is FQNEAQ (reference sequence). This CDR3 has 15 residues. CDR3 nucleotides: TGTGCCAGCAGCGCAGGTGGGACTAGCGGGAGGGCCCCGTACTTC. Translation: CASSAGGTSGRAPYF.

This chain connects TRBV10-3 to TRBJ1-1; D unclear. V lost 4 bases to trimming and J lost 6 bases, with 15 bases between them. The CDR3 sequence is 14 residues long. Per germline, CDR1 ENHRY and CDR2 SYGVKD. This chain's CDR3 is CAISGDLRGSEAFF. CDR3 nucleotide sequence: TGTGCCATCAGTGGGGATCTACGGGGATCTGAAGCTTTCTTT.

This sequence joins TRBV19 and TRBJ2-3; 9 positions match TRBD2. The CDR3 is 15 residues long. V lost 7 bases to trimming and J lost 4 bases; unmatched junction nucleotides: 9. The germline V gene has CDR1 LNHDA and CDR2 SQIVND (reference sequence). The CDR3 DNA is TGTGCCAGTAACCCGGGACTAGCATTCTCAGATACGCAGTATTTT. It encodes CASNPGLAFSDTQYF. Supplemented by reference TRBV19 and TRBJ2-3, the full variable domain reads DGGITQSPKYLFRKEGQNVTLSCEQNLNHDAMYWYRQDPGQGLRLIYYSQIVNDFQKGDIAEGYSVSREKKESFPLTVTSAQKNPTAFYLCASNPGLAFSDTQYFGPGTRLTVL.

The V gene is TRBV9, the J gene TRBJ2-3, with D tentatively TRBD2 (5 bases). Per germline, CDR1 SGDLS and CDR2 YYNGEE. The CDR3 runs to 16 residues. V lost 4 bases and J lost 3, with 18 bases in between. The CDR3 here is CASSPLWGEETDTQYF. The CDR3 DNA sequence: TGTGCCAGCAGCCCCCTATGGGGAGAGGAGACAGATACGCAGTATTTT.